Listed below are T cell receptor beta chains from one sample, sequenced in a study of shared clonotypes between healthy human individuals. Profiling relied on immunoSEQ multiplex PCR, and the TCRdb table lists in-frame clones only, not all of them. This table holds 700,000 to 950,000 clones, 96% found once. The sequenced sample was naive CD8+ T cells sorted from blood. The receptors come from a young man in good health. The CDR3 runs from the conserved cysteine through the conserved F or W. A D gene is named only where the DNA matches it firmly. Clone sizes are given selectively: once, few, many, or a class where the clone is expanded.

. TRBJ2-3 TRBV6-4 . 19 TGTGCCAGCAGACCCGTACTAGGGGAGAGCGGTAGGTTTACAGATACGCAGTATTTT CASRPVLGESGRFTDTQYF
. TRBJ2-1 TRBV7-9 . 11 TGTGCCAGCAGCCGAAGGGATGAGCAGTTCTTC CASSRRDEQFF
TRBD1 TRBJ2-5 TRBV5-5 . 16 TGTGCCAGCAGCCCGGCCACAGGGGGCATCGGGGAGACCCAGTACTTC CASSPATGGIGETQYF
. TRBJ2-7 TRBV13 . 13 TGTGCCAGCAGCGCAGACCTGGTGGGCGAGCAGTACTTC CASSADLVGEQYF
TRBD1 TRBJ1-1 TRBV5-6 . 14 TGTGCCAGCAGTTCAGACAGGGGGGCCACTGAAGCTTTCTTT CASSSDRGATEAFF
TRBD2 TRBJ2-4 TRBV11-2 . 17 TGTGCCAGCAGCTTCGGGACTAGCGGGATATCCAAAAACATTCAGTACTTC CASSFGTSGISKNIQYF
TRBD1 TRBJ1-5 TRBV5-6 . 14 TGTGCCAGCAGCTTGGGAGGGGGCGGTCAGCCCCAGCATTTT CASSLGGGGQPQHF
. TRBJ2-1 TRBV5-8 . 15 TGTGCCAGCAGCTTGGCCAAGTCGTCATACAATGAGCAGTTCTTC CASSLAKSSYNEQFF
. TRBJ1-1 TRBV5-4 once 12 TGTGCCAGCAGCTTGTCGAACACTGAAGCTTTCTTT CASSLSNTEAFF
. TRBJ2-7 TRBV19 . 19 TGTGCCAGTAGTATAGATCTCAACACGGGATCCCCTTCTATCTACGAGCAGTACTTC CASSIDLNTGSPSIYEQYF
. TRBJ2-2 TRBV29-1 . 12 TGCAGCGTGGAGGCGGGGACCGGGGAGCTGTTTTTT CSVEAGTGELFF
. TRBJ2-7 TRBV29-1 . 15 TGCAGCGTTGAGTGGGGGGACAGTGGGCCCTACGAGCAGTACTTC CSVEWGDSGPYEQYF
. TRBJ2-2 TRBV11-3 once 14 TGTGCCAGCAGCGACAAAGGGGCGCCCGGGGAGCTGTTTTTT CASSDKGAPGELFF
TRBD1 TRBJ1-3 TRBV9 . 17 TGTGCCAGCAGCGAACCCTCGTGGGGACAGGCTGGAAACACCATATATTTT CASSEPSWGQAGNTIYF
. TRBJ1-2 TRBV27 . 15 TGTGCCAGCAGTGTCTCAACAGGCTCCGCGGCTTTCTACACCTTC CASSVSTGSAAFYTF
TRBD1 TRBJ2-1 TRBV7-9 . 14 TGTGCCAGCAGCTTACGGACAGGGGCTAGTGAGCAGTTCTTC CASSLRTGASEQFF
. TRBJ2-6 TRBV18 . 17 TGTGCCAGCTCACCACGCGACTCTTCCTCTGGGGCCAACGTCCTGACTTTC CASSPRDSSSGANVLTF
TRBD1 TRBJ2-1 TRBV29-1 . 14 TGCAGCGTAGAAGGGACAGGGGGCGAGGATGAGCAGTTCTTC CSVEGTGGEDEQFF
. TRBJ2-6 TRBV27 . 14 TGTGCCAGCAGTTGGGCCCGGGGGGCCAACGTCCTGACTTTC CASSWARGANVLTF
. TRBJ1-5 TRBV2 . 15 TGTGCCAGCAGTAAAGGACGGTATAGCAATCAGCCCCAGCATTTT CASSKGRYSNQPQHF
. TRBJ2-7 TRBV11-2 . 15 TGTGCCAGCAGCTTTTACCAAATGAGCTCCTACGAGCAGTACTTC CASSFYQMSSYEQYF
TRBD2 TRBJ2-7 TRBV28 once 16 TGTGCCAGCAGTTTCAGGACTAGCGGGAGCAGCTACGAGCAGTACTTC CASSFRTSGSSYEQYF
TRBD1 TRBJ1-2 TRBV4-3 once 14 TGCGCCAGCAGCGACGACAGGGGAGGGTATGGCTACACCTTC CASSDDRGGYGYTF